This entry lists 18 T cell receptor beta chains sequenced from one sample in a study of blood T cell repertoires in COVID-19. Profiled with immunoSEQ multiplex PCR; TCRdb holds only in-frame clones, not every one. The data hold 300,000 to 450,000 clones, with 70% to 85% observed a single time. Sequenced: peripheral blood. The receptors shown here come from a human donor with acute or convalescent COVID-19. The donor label of this sample is uncertain.

The chain uses TRBV15 and TRBJ2-7; 7 bases map to TRBD2. The germline V gene has CDR1 LNHNV and CDR2 YYDKDF (reference sequence). This CDR3 contains 15 residues. The V segment lost 3 bases and the J segment 2 bases; nucleotides outside the gene matches: 7. In nucleotides, the CDR3 is TGTGCCACCAGCAGCCCAAAGGGACTAACCTACGAGCAGTACTTC. Translation: CATSSPKGLTYEQYF.

This clone appeared a few times. V gene TRBV4-2 combines with J gene TRBJ2-1; TRBD2 agrees at 7 bases. Looked up from germline, CDR1 is LGHNA and CDR2 is YNFKEQ. J was trimmed by 0 bases and V by 0 bases; bases with no gene match: 8. The CDR3 runs 18 residues. The CDR3 bases are TGTGCCAGCAGCCAAGACGGTCTGGCTAGCGGCTCCTACAATGAGCAGTTCTTC. Residues: CASSQDGLASGSYNEQFF.

The chain employs TRBV28 and TRBJ1-2, with TRBD1 identical over 8 bases. The germline gives CDR1 MDHEN, CDR2 SYDVKM. There are 16 residues in the CDR3. Losses at the gene ends were 2 bases for V and 10 bases for J; bases not matched to a gene: 15. The CDR3 DNA follows: TGTGCCAGCAGTTTACTAGGAGGCAGGGGGCGCCTCCTCTACACCTTC. Residues: CASSLLGGRGRLLYTF.

The rearrangement uses TRBV10-1 and TRBJ1-1, with 8 bases fitting TRBD1. There are 13 residues in the CDR3. CDR1 and CDR2 (germline): WNHNN, SYGVQD (reference sequence). The junction had 6 bases not matched to a gene; V was cut back by 8 bases and J by 4 bases. The CDR3 reads CASQRQGSTEAFF. DNA of the CDR3: TGCGCCAGCCAACGACAGGGGTCCACTGAAGCTTTCTTT.

The chain employs TRBV27 and TRBJ2-7; the D gene is possibly TRBD2 (6 bases). The germline CDR1 and CDR2 sequences are MNHEY and SMNVEV (reference sequence). This CDR3 is 15 amino acids long. The V gene lost 0 bases and the J gene lost 3 bases, with 12 bases spanning the gap. The CDR3 DNA reads TGTGCCAGCAGTTTATCGGGGGGAATCCTCTACGAGCAGTACTTC. Amino acids: CASSLSGGILYEQYF.

This clone has more than one count but fewer than ten. The V and J genes are TRBV7-2 and TRBJ2-3; 9 bases are shared with TRBD1. CDR1 is SGHTA, CDR2 FQGNSA, per germline. CDR3 size: 16 residues. V trimming: 2 bases; J trimming: 3 bases; junction bases outside the gene matches: 6. The CDR3 protein is CASSLIGTGKTDTQYF. CDR3 nucleotides: TGTGCCAGCAGCTTAATAGGGACAGGGAAAACAGATACGCAGTATTTT.

V gene TRBV2 combines with J gene TRBJ2-7, with D unresolved. The V end lost 1 base, the J end lost 5 bases, and 18 bases lay between the germline ends. CDR1 SNHLY and CDR2 FYNNEI come from the germline V gene. This CDR3 has 16 amino acids. The CDR3 DNA reads TGTGCCAGCAGTGAAGATCCGGTCCCCGCTCGGGACGAGCAGTACTTC. This codes for CASSEDPVPARDEQYF.

The J gene is TRBJ1-1, the V gene TRBV4-1, with no clear D. V shed 2 bases and J shed 1 base, with 8 bases lying between them. This CDR3 has 14 amino acids. Looked up from germline, CDR1 is MGHRA and CDR2 is YSYEKL. Written as DNA, the CDR3 is TGCGCCAGCAGCCAAACTGAGGAGAACACTGAAGCTTTCTTT. Encoded protein: CASSQTEENTEAFF.

The J gene is TRBJ1-3, the V gene TRBV7-9, with D unresolved. The V end lost 0 bases, the J end lost 0 bases, and 9 bases lay between the germline ends. This CDR3 is built from 16 residues. Germline V gives CDR1 SEHNR, CDR2 FQNEAQ (reference sequence). The CDR3 is CASSLARQISGNTIYF. The CDR3 DNA is TGTGCCAGCAGCTTAGCGCGGCAGATCTCTGGAAACACCATATATTTT.

The chain's CDR3 is CASSGLAGNTGELFF. The CDR3 region has the DNA TGTGCCAGCAGCGGTCTAGCGGGGAACACCGGGGAGCTGTTTTTT. This chain joins TRBV9 and TRBJ2-2; the match to TRBD2 covers 8 bases. V lost 3 bases to trimming and J lost 1 base; unmatched junction nucleotides: 2. The CDR3 loop spans 15 amino acids. The germline CDR1 and CDR2 sequences are SGDLS and YYNGEE.

V gene TRBV4-2 combines with J gene TRBJ1-5; no clear D gene. The CDR3 contains 11 residues. Trimming stripped 4 bases from V and 9 bases from J, with 7 bases between. Per germline, CDR1 LGHNA and CDR2 YNFKEQ. The DNA for the CDR3 is TGTGCCAGCAGCCCTATCGGGCCCCAGCATTTT. Translated, it gives CASSPIGPQHF.

The gene calls are TRBV28 and TRBJ2-1; 10 positions agree with TRBD1. V shed 7 bases, J shed 10 bases, and the junction held 10 bases outside the gene matches. Germline V gene sequence: CDR1 MDHEN, CDR2 SYDVKM. CDR3 size: 14 residues. The CDR3 DNA follows: TGTGCCAGCAAGACAGGGGGCGGGCAATTCGAGCAGTTCTTC. Translation gives CASKTGGGQFEQFF.

This chain joins TRBV2 and TRBJ2-7; TRBD1 might be the D (8 bases). Germline V gives CDR1 SNHLY, CDR2 FYNNEI. The ends were cut back, 6 bases at V and 2 bases at J, with 17 bases in the middle. The CDR3 sequence is 15 residues long. As DNA, the CDR3 is TGTGCCAGCAGAAACAGGGGGGGAATCACCTACGAGCAGTACTTC. As protein: CASRNRGGITYEQYF. Supplemented by reference TRBV2 and TRBJ2-7, the full variable domain reads EPEVTQTPSHQVTQMGQEVILRCVPISNHLYFYWYRQILGQKVEFLVSFYNNEISEKSEIFDDQFSVERPDGSNFTLKIRSTKLEDSAMYFCASRNRGGITYEQYFGPGTRLTVT.

The chain combines TRBV19 with TRBJ2-4; D possibly corresponds to TRBD2 (5 bases). The CDR3 is made up of 14 amino acids. CDR1 and CDR2 from the germline V gene are LNHDA and SQIVND (reference sequence). V lost 6 bases and J 2 bases, leaving 11 bases between the germline ends. The CDR3 bases are TGTGCCAGTAGGGACTCTGGGACCAAAAACATTCAGTACTTC. Protein sequence: CASRDSGTKNIQYF.

This clone has just a few counts. The rearrangement uses TRBV24-1 and TRBJ1-6; 9 nucleotides align to TRBD1. V shed 0 bases, J shed 9 bases, and the junction held 8 bases outside the gene matches. The V gene's germline CDR1 is KGHDR and CDR2 SFDVKD. This CDR3 comprises 17 residues. In nucleotides, the CDR3 is TGTGCCACCAGTGATTTGACAGGGGGCCCCTCTGGTTCACCCCTCCACTTT. As protein: CATSDLTGGPSGSPLHF.

The chain's CDR3 is CASSPGQGYYGYTF. CDR3 sequence (DNA): TGTGCCAGCAGCCCAGGACAGGGGTACTATGGCTACACCTTC. V gene TRBV27 combines with J gene TRBJ1-2; 9 bases fit TRBD1. CDR3 size: 14 residues. The V segment lost 6 bases and the J segment 3 bases; nucleotides outside the gene matches: 5. Germline V lookup: CDR1 MNHEY, CDR2 SMNVEV (reference sequence).

This clone was observed a handful of times. V gene TRBV4-2 combines with J gene TRBJ2-7, with 12 bases aligning to TRBD1. The V segment lost 1 base and the J segment 0 bases; nucleotides outside the gene matches: 4. CDR3 size: 17 residues. Germline V lookup: CDR1 LGHNA, CDR2 YNFKEQ. In DNA, the CDR3 is TGTGCCAGCAGCCAAGGGGACAGGGGGCGCAGCTCCTACGAGCAGTACTTC. Residues: CASSQGDRGRSSYEQYF.

The chain links TRBV28 to TRBJ1-5; possible D gene TRBD1, 6 bases. Germline loops: CDR1 MDHEN, CDR2 SYDVKM. V shed 6 bases and J shed 0 bases, with 12 bases lying between them. CDR3 length: 15 amino acids. The CDR3 nucleotides are TGTGCCAGCAGAGGGGGGGGAAATAGCAATCAGCCCCAGCATTTT. This sequence encodes CASRGGGNSNQPQHF.